The sequence of this T cell receptor (beta chain) was determined in a study of post-analysis software for immune sequencing data. General study results and limits: Five TRBV segments, TRBV5-6, TRBV5-1 and TRBV20-1 among them, were found more frequent in patients than controls.

This clonotype was seen a few times. What it binds is not known. V was clipped by 4 bases and J by 2 bases; unmatched bases: 4. This CDR3 has 16 residues. Germline V gene lookup returns CDR1 MNHNS and CDR2 SASEGT. The library was made from cDNA and included unique molecular identifiers. TCRdb re-analysed the PCR reads in MiXCR, keeping a single row per CDR3 protein. The sample includes 740,000 or so distinct CDR3 sequences, approximately 53% seen only once; the top ten take about 4.5%. The TCR originated in a girl between 5 and 17 years old with multiple sclerosis. The V and J genes are TRBV6-1 and TRBJ2-6, with 8 nucleotides matching TRBD1. Material: blood. CDR3 nucleotide sequence: TGTGCCAGCAGTGGTAGGACAGGGACTGGGGCCAACGTCCTGACTTTC. This translates into CASSGRTGTGANVLTF.